These T cell receptor beta chains were read from a single sample in a study of blood T cell repertoires in COVID-19. Measured with immunoSEQ multiplex PCR; TCRdb has only the in-frame clones, and not every one. This table has some 45,000 clones, 88% appearing once. The material sequenced was peripheral blood. The receptors here all came from a human donor in a cohort sampled during active COVID-19. CDR3s include the opening cysteine and the closing phenylalanine or tryptophan.

v_call | cdr3_aa
TRBV19 | CASSISQGGHTGELFF
TRBV19 | CASSPETPYSGNTIYF
TRBV4-3 | CASSANPRGGGYGYTF
TRBV6-2/TRBV6-3 | CASSYSGQINTGELFF
TRBV12-3/TRBV12-4 | CASSFPQRNTIYF
TRBV19 | CASGGTRIAPLHF
TRBV6-7 | CASSCHHTRGSSGNTIYF
TRBV30 | CAWRSVYTGELFF
TRBV9 | CASSVVVRGELFF
TRBV11-2 | CASSPRKF
TRBV5-1 | CASSSQGAHEKLFF